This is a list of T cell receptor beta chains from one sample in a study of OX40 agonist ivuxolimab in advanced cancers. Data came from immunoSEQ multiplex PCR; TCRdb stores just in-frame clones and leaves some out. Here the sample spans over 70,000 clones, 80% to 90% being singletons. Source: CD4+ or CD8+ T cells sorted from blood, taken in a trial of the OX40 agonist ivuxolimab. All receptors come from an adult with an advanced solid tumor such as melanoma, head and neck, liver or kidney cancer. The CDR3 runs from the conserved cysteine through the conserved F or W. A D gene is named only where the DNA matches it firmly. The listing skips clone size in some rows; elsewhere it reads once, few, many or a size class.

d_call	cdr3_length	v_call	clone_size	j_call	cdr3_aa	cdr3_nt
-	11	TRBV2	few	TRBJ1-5	CASSVGQPQHF	TGTGCCAGCAGTGTGGGTCAGCCCCAGCATTTT
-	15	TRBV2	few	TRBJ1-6	CASTGRGAGGSPLHF	TGTGCCAGCACGGGAAGAGGGGCCGGGGGTTCACCCCTCCACTTT
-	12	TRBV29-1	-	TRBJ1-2	CSVEDLHHGYTF	TGCAGCGTTGAAGATCTGCACCATGGCTACACCTTC
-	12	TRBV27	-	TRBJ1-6	CASRAAGGALHF	TGTGCCAGCAGGGCTGCTGGGGGCGCCCTCCACTTT
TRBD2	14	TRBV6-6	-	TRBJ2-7	CASSLDGLAWEQYF	TGTGCCAGCAGTTTAGACGGACTAGCGTGGGAGCAGTACTTC
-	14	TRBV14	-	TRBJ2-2	CASSGGAAAGELFF	TGTGCCAGCAGCGGGGGGGCCGCGGCCGGGGAGCTGTTTTTT
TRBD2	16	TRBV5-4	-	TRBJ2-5	CASSFDGLAGVETQYF	TGTGCCAGCAGCTTTGACGGACTAGCGGGGGTAGAGACCCAGTACTTC
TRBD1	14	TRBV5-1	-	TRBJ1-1	CASTLGTADTEAFF	TGCGCCAGCACCCTCGGGACAGCAGACACTGAAGCTTTCTTT
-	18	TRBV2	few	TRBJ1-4	CASSGWVGNPTTNEKLFF	TGTGCCAGCAGTGGGTGGGTGGGGAATCCTACAACTAATGAAAAACTGTTTTTT
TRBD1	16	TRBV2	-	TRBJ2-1	CASSVGSRTGGQEQFF	TGTGCCAGCAGTGTTGGGTCGAGGACAGGGGGCCAGGAGCAGTTCTTC
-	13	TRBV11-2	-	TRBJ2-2	CASSLELQGGLFF	TGTGCCAGCAGCTTAGAGTTGCAGGGGGGCCTGTTTTTT
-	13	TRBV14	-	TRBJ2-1	CASSPDLYNEQFF	TGTGCCAGCAGCCCTGACTTGTACAATGAGCAGTTCTTC
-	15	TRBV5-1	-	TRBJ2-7	CASRSPGTPAYEQYF	TGCGCCAGCCGATCACCCGGGACACCCGCCTACGAGCAGTACTTC
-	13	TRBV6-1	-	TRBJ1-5	CASTLNSNQPQHF	TGTGCCAGCACCCTTAATAGCAATCAGCCCCAGCATTTT
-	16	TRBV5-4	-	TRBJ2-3	CASSLPTGVSTDTQYF	TGTGCCAGCAGTTTGCCCACGGGGGTTAGCACAGATACGCAGTATTTT
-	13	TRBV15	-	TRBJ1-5	CATSSNFNQPQHF	TGTGCCACCAGCAGCAACTTCAATCAGCCCCAGCATTTT
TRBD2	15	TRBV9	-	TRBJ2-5	CASSVGGGLQETQYF	TGTGCCAGCAGCGTCGGCGGGGGACTCCAAGAGACCCAGTACTTC
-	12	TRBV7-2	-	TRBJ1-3	CASSQQGNTIYF	TGTGCCAGCAGCCAACAGGGAAACACCATATATTTT
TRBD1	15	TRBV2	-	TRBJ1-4	CASSERGREKEKLFF	TGTGCCAGCAGTGAAAGGGGGCGGGAGAAGGAAAAACTGTTTTTT
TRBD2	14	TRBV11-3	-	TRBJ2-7	CASSLRTSGYEQYF	TGTGCCAGCAGCCTACGGACTAGCGGGTACGAGCAGTACTTC
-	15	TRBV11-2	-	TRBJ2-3	CASSPQGLWTDTQYF	TGTGCCAGCAGCCCACAGGGACTTTGGACAGATACGCAGTATTTT
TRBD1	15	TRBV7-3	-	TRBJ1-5	CASSLGQGLNQPQHF	TGTGCCAGCAGCTTAGGACAGGGCCTCAATCAGCCCCAGCATTTT
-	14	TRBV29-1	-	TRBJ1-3	CSVATVVSGNTIYF	TGCAGCGTCGCCACAGTAGTCTCTGGAAACACCATATATTTT
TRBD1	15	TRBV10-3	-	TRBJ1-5	CAIKPGQGSNQPQHF	TGTGCCATCAAACCGGGACAGGGTAGCAATCAGCCCCAGCATTTT
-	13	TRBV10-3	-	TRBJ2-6	CATASSGANVLTF	TGTGCCACGGCGAGCTCTGGGGCCAACGTCCTGACTTTC
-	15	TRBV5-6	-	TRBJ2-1	CASSSPGTPYNEQFF	TGTGCCAGCAGCTCCCCCGGGACACCTTACAATGAGCAGTTCTTC
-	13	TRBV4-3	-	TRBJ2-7	CASSQEGVREQYF	TGCGCCAGCAGCCAAGAAGGGGTACGCGAGCAGTACTTC